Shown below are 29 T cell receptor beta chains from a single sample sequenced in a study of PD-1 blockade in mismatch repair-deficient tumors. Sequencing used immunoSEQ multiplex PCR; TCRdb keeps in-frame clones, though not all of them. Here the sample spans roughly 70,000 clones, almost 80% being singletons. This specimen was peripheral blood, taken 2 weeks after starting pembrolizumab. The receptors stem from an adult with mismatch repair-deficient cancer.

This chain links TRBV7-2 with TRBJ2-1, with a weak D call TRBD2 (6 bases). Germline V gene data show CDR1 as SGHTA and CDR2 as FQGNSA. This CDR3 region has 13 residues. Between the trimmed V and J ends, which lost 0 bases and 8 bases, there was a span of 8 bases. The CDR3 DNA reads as TGTGCCAGCAGCTTAGCGGGGGGATATGAGCAGTTCTTC. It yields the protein CASSLAGGYEQFF.

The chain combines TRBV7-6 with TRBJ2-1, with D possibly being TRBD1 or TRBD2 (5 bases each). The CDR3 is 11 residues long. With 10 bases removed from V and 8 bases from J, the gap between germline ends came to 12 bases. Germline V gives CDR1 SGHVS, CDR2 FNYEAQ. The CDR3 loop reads CATAVGDEQFF. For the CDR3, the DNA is TGTGCCACCGCCGTGGGGGATGAGCAGTTCTTC.

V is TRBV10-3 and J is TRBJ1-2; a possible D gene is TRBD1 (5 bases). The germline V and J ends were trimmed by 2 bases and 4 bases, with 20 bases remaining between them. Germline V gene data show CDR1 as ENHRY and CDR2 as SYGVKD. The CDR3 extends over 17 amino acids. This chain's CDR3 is CAISEPGSTGALYGYTF. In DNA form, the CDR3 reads TGTGCCATCAGTGAGCCAGGTTCGACCGGGGCCCTCTATGGCTACACCTTC.

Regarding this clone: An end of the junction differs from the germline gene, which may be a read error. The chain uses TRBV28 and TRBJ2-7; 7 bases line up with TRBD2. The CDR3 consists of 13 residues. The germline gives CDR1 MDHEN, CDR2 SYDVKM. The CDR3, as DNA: TGTGCCAGCAGCCCGGGGACTACCTCCTCCGCGGGCTTC. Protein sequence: CASSPGTTSSAGF.

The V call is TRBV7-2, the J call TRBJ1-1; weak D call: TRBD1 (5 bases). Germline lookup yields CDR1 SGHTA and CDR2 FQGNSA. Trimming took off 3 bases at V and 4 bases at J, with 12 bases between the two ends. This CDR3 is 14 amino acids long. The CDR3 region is CASSFLTGGTEAFF. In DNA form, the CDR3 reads TGTGCCAGCAGCTTCCTTACGGGGGGCACTGAAGCTTTCTTT.

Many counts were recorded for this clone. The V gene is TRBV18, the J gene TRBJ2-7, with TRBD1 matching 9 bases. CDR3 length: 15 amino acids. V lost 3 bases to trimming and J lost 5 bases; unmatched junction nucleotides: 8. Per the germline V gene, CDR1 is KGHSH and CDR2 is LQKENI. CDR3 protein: CASSPGTGTNHEQYF. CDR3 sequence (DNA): TGTGCCAGCTCACCCGGGACAGGGACTAATCACGAGCAGTACTTC.

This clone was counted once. The DNA for the CDR3 is TGCAGCGTGGTGACCGGGACAGGGTTTGGCTATGGCTACACCTTC. Translation: CSVVTGTGFGYGYTF. The V gene is TRBV29-1, the J gene TRBJ1-2, with TRBD1 identical over 9 bases. Germline CDR1 SQVTM, CDR2 ANQGSEA. V lost 6 bases to trimming and J lost 4 bases; unmatched junction nucleotides: 12. This CDR3 region has 15 residues. The variable domain in full, with the rest retrieved from reference TRBV29-1 and TRBJ1-2, is SAVISQKPSRDICQRGTSLTIQCQVDSQVTMMFWYRQQPGQSLTLIATANQGSEATYESGFVIDKFPISRPNLTFSTLTVSNMSPEDSSIYLCSVVTGTGFGYGYTFGSGTRLTVV.

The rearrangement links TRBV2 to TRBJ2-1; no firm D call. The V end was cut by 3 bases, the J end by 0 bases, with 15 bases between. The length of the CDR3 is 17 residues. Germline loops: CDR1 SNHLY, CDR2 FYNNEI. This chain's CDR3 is CASSDRIGRSSYNEQFF. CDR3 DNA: TGTGCCAGCAGTGATCGAATCGGAAGAAGCTCCTACAATGAGCAGTTCTTC. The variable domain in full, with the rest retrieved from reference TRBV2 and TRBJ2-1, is EPEVTQTPSHQVTQMGQEVILRCVPISNHLYFYWYRQILGQKVEFLVSFYNNEISEKSEIFDDQFSVERPDGSNFTLKIRSTKLEDSAMYFCASSDRIGRSSYNEQFFGPGTRLTVL.

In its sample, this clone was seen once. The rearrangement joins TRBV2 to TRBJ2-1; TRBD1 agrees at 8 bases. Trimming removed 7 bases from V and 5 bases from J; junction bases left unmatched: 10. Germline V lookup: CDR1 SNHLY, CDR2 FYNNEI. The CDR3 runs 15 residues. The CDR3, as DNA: TGTGCCAGCACCCTGACAGGGGATGTAGACAATGAGCAGTTCTTC. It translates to CASTLTGDVDNEQFF.

Here the CDR3 DNA reads TGTGCCAGCAGCCCTCCGGGACTAGGGAGCTCCTACGAGCAGTACTTC. It encodes CASSPPGLGSSYEQYF. The chain links TRBV7-9 to TRBJ2-7; the match to TRBD2 covers 8 bases. Losses at the gene ends were 5 bases for V and 0 bases for J; bases not matched to a gene: 9. From germline, CDR1 is SEHNR and CDR2 FQNEAQ (reference sequence). CDR3 length equals 16 residues.

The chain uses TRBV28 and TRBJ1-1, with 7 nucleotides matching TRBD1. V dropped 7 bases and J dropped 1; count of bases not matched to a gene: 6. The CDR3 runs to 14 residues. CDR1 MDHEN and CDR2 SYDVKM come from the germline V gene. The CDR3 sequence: CASTYRGENTEAFF. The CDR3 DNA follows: TGTGCCAGCACCTACAGGGGAGAGAACACTGAAGCTTTCTTT.

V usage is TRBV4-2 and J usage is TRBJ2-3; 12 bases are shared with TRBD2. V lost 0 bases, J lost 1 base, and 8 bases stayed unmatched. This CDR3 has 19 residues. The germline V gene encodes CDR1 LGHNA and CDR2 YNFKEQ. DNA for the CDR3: TGTGCCAGCAGCCAAGAATTCGGCCGACTAGCGGGAGGCACAGATACGCAGTATTTT. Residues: CASSQEFGRLAGGTDTQYF.

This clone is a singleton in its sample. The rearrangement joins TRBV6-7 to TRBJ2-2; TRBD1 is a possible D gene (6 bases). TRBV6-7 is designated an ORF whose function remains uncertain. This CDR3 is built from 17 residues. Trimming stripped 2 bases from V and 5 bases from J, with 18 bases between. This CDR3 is CASSYGPEGDCTGELFF. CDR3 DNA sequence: TGTGCCAGCAGTTACGGTCCAGAGGGGGATTGTACCGGGGAGCTGTTTTTT.

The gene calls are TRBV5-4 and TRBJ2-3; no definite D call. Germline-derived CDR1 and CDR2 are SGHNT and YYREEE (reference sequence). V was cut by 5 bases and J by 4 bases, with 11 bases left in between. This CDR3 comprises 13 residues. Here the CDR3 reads CASRSKGADTQYF. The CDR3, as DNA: TGTGCCAGCAGGTCAAAGGGTGCAGATACGCAGTATTTT.

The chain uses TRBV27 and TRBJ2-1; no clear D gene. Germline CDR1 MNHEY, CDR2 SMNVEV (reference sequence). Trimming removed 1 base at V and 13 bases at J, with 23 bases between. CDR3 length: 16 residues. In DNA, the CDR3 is TGTGCCAGCAGTTTATATCGCCGTTCTGGGTCAAGTGCACAGTTCTTC. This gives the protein CASSLYRRSGSSAQFF.

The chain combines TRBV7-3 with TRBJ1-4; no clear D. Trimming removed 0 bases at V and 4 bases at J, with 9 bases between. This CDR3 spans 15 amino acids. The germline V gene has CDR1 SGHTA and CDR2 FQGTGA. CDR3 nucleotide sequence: TGTGCCAGCAGCTTAACGCGTGCGGGTAATGAAAAACTGTTTTTT. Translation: CASSLTRAGNEKLFF. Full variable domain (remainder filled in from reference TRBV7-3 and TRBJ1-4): GAGVSQTPSNKVTEKGKYVELRCDPISGHTALYWYRQSLGQGPEFLIYFQGTGAADDSGLPNDRFFAVRPEGSVSTLKIQRTERGDSAVYLCASSLTRAGNEKLFFGSGTQLSVL.

CDR3: CAISESTERSYEQYF. CDR3 DNA sequence: TGTGCCATCAGTGAGTCGACAGAACGTTCCTACGAGCAGTACTTC. V and J are TRBV10-3 and TRBJ2-7; tentative D call: TRBD1 (5 bases). Trimming took 0 bases from V and 1 from J, leaving 10 bases between them. Germline V gene data show CDR1 as ENHRY and CDR2 as SYGVKD. The CDR3 has 15 residues.

The CDR3 here is CASRRGQGLAAAPYEQYF. CDR3 in DNA: TGTGCCAGCAGGCGGGGACAGGGACTAGCGGCGGCCCCCTACGAGCAGTACTTC. The V gene is TRBV2, the J gene TRBJ2-7, with 11 nucleotides matching TRBD2. CDR1 SNHLY and CDR2 FYNNEI come from the germline V gene. The CDR3 extends over 18 amino acids. The J segment lost 2 bases and the V segment lost 6 bases, leaving 15 bases of the junction unmatched.

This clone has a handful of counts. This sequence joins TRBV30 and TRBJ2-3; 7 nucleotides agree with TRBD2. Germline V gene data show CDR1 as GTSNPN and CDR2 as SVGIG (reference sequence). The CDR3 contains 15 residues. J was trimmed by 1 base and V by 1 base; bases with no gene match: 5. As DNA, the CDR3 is TGTGCCTGGAGTGATGGCGGGAGAGGCACAGATACGCAGTATTTT. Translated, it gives CAWSDGGRGTDTQYF.

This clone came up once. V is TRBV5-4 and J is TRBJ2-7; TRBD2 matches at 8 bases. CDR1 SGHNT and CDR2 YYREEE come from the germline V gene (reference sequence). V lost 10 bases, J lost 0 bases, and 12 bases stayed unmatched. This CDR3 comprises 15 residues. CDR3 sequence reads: CASGVAGTSSYEQYF. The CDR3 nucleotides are TGTGCCTCGGGGGTAGCGGGGACGAGCTCCTACGAGCAGTACTTC.

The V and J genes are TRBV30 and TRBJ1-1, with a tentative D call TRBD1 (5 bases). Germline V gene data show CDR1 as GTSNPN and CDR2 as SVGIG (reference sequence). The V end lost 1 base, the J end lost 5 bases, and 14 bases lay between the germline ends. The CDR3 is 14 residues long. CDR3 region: CAWSEAPGGTEAFF. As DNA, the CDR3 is TGTGCCTGGAGTGAAGCACCCGGGGGGACTGAAGCTTTCTTT. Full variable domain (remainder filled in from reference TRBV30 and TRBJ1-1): SQTIHQWPATLVQPVGSPLSLECTVEGTSNPNLYWYRQAAGRGLQLLFYSVGIGQISSEVPQNLSASRPQDRQFILSSKKLLLSDSGFYLCAWSEAPGGTEAFFGQGTRLTVV.

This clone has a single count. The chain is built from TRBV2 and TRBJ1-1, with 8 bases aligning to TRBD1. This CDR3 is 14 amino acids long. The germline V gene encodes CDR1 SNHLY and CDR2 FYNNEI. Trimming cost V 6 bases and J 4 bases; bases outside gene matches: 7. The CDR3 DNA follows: TGTGCCAGCAGAGGACAGGGTTTGGCCACTGAAGCTTTCTTT. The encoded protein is CASRGQGLATEAFF.

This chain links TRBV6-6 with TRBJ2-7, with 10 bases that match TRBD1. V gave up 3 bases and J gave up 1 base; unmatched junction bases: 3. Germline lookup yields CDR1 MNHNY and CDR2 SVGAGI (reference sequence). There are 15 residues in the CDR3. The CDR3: CASSYGTGDSYEQYF. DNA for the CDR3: TGTGCCAGCAGTTATGGGACAGGGGATTCCTACGAGCAGTACTTC.

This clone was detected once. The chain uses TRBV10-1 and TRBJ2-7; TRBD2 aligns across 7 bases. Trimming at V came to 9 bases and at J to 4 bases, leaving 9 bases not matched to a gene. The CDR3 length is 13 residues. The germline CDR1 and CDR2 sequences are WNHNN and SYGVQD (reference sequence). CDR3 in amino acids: CARAGEGRYEQYF. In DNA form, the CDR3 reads TGCGCCAGGGCTGGGGAGGGGCGGTACGAGCAGTACTTC.

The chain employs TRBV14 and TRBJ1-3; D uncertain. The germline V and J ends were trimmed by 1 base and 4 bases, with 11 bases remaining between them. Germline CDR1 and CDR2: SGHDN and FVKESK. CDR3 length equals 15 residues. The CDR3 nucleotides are TGTGCCAGCAGCCAAGTCACTAGGCTGGGAAACACCATATATTTT. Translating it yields CASSQVTRLGNTIYF.

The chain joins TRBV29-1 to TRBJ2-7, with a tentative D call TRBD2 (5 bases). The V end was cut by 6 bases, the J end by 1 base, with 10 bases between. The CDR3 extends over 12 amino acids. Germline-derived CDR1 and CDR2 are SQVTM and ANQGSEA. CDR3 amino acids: CSVGVRSYEQYF. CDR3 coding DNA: TGCAGCGTGGGAGTCAGATCCTACGAGCAGTACTTC.

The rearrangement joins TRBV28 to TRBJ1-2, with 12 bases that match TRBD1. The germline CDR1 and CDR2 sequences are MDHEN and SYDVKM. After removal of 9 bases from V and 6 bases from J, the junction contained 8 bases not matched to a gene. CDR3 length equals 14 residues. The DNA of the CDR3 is TGTGCCAGTGGAGGGGGACAGGGGGCAGATGGCTACACCTTC. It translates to CASGGGQGADGYTF.

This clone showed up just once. CDR3 protein: CATSGGGDSYEQYF. The CDR3 coding sequence is TGTGCCACCAGCGGCGGGGGGGACTCCTACGAGCAGTACTTC. This sequence joins TRBV15 and TRBJ2-7; 9 bases agree with TRBD2. V lost 5 bases to trimming and J lost 0 bases; unmatched junction nucleotides: 2. This CDR3 has 14 residues. Per germline, CDR1 LNHNV and CDR2 YYDKDF (reference sequence).

DNA for the CDR3: TGTGCCAGCAGCCGGAGAACAGGGGGCGCGTCCGAAGCTTTCTTT. It encodes CASSRRTGGASEAFF. This sequence joins TRBV7-9 and TRBJ1-1; 9 bases agree with TRBD1. This CDR3 has 15 amino acids. V trimming: 5 bases; J trimming: 8 bases; junction bases outside the gene matches: 12. Germline loops: CDR1 SEHNR, CDR2 FQNEAQ (reference sequence). Full variable domain (missing parts from reference TRBV7-9 and TRBJ1-1): DTGVSQNPRHKITKRGQNVTFRCDPISEHNRLYWYRQTLGQGPEFLTYFQNEAQLEKSRLLSDRFSAERPKGSFSTLEIQRTEQGDSAMYLCASSRRTGGASEAFFGQGTRLTVV.